This entry lists 8 T cell receptor beta chains sequenced from one sample in a study of cytomegalovirus exposure and HLA in healthy donors. Data came from immunoSEQ multiplex PCR; TCRdb stores just in-frame clones and leaves some out. Here the sample spans around 160,000 clones, approximately 80% being singletons. What was sequenced was PBMCs. Receptors were obtained from a man under 40 in good health and CMV-seropositive.

The V gene is TRBV2, the J gene TRBJ2-3, with TRBD2 matching over 12 bases. The germline V gene has CDR1 SNHLY and CDR2 FYNNEI. This CDR3 has 17 amino acids. After removal of 4 bases from V and 2 bases from J, the junction contained 7 bases not matched to a gene. CDR3 nucleotide sequence: TGTGCCAGCAGTGGTCGACTAGCGGGGGCCGCCACAGATACGCAGTATTTT. This codes for CASSGRLAGAATDTQYF.

The chain has TRBV29-1 and TRBJ1-1; D is undetermined. The CDR3 has 12 residues. V lost 7 bases and J 4 bases, leaving 13 bases between the germline ends. The V gene's germline CDR1 is SQVTM and CDR2 ANQGSEA. The CDR3 coding sequence is TGCAGCGCCATGCGGATGAGCACTGAAGCTTTCTTT. Translating it yields CSAMRMSTEAFF.

This CDR3 reads CASSNRLPPQYF. The DNA of the CDR3 is TGTGCCAGCAGTAACAGGCTCCCCCCGCAGTATTTT. This chain uses TRBV7-2 with TRBJ2-3; D perhaps matches TRBD1 (5 bases). V gave up 6 bases and J gave up 10 bases, with 14 bases separating them. CDR3 length: 12 amino acids. Germline CDR1 and CDR2: SGHTA and FQGNSA.

This chain connects TRBV19 to TRBJ2-7; 8 bases match TRBD1. This CDR3 is 16 amino acids long. Germline CDR1 LNHDA, CDR2 SQIVND (reference sequence). V gave up 6 bases and J gave up 5 bases; unmatched junction bases: 15. Here the CDR3 reads CASRLTGAFSGDEQYF. The CDR3 nucleotides read TGTGCCAGTAGACTGACAGGGGCTTTTTCCGGCGACGAGCAGTACTTC. The full variable domain, with the rest looked up from reference TRBV19 and TRBJ2-7, is DGGITQSPKYLFRKEGQNVTLSCEQNLNHDAMYWYRQDPGQGLRLIYYSQIVNDFQKGDIAEGYSVSREKKESFPLTVTSAQKNPTAFYLCASRLTGAFSGDEQYFGPGTRLTVT.

V is TRBV27 and J is TRBJ2-7; no firm D call. CDR1 and CDR2 (germline): MNHEY, SMNVEV (reference sequence). The CDR3 extends over 15 amino acids. Trimming took off 0 bases at V and 6 bases at J, with 15 bases between the two ends. Here the CDR3 DNA reads TGTGCCAGCAGTTTATCCAGAACCTGGGCGTCCGAGCAGTACTTC. It encodes CASSLSRTWASEQYF.

V and J are TRBV7-8 and TRBJ2-3; no firm D call. This CDR3 has 13 amino acids. The germline V gene encodes CDR1 SGHVS and CDR2 FQNEAQ. Trimming shortened V by 1 base and J by 7 bases, and 9 bases separated the two germline ends. CDR3 residues: CASSLGLIHTQYF. CDR3 DNA sequence: TGTGCCAGCAGCTTAGGGCTCATACATACGCAGTATTTT.

DNA for the CDR3: TGTGCCAGCAGCCTACCCCCAGGGGGATCTGAAGCTTTCTTT. It is translated as CASSLPPGGSEAFF. The J gene is TRBJ1-1, the V gene TRBV11-2, with 7 bases aligning to TRBD1. CDR3 length: 14 amino acids. The ends lost 5 bases at V and 6 bases at J; junction bases unmatched: 9. The V gene's germline CDR1 is SGHAT and CDR2 FQNNGV.

This clone was found many times. The chain is built from TRBV7-6 and TRBJ1-2, with a possible D match to TRBD1 (5 bases). V was pared by 6 bases and J by 7 bases, with 15 bases between. Per germline, CDR1 SGHVS and CDR2 FNYEAQ. CDR3 length equals 13 residues. The CDR3 coding sequence is TGTGCCAGCAGTCCAGGGTCACAACTTGGCTACACCTTC. Its translation: CASSPGSQLGYTF.